Given below is one T cell receptor (beta chain) in context. Antigen: not known. These data belong to a study of beta chain features in type 1 diabetes. Looking at the study overall: Sorted cells examined across all samples numbered more than 100 million.

General observations from the study: A possible short-template PCR bias applies equally to patients and controls. Shorter TCRB CDR3s, moderately but significantly so, were found in Type 1 diabetes patients in all four CD4+ subsets.

By way of CD45RO/CCR7/CD25/CD127/CD95/CD27, the CD4+ regulatory, stem cell-like memory, central memory and naive cells were sorted. Per germline, CDR1 SNHLY and CDR2 FYNNEI. Trimming left V 8 bases short and J 5 bases short, with 18 bases between. The CDR3 extends over 14 amino acids. The study reverse transcribed the entire isolated RNA, so it sequenced expressed TCRB transcripts. Clones were sequenced by immunoSEQ multiplex PCR, and TCRdb holds only the in-frame ones, with some missing. Among approximately 16,000 clones listed, roughly 70% were seen once. The chain recombines TRBV2 with TRBJ2-5; a possible D gene is TRBD1 (7 bases). The sequenced sample was stem cell memory CD4+ T cells from blood. This receptor was identified in a man aged 25 to 40 with type 1 diabetes. In nucleotides, the CDR3 is TGTGCCAGCGGAGGGGGCACCGGCGGGGAGACCCAGTACTTC. Amino acids: CASGGGTGGETQYF.